The following is a TCR beta chain sequence with its context. The antigen is undetermined. Libraries were prepared by immunoSEQ multiplex PCR; TCRdb keeps only in-frame clonotypes and omits some of them. The sample carries roughly 120,000 clones, around nine tenths recorded once. The entry originates in a study of T cell responses to AZD1222 COVID-19 vaccine. Overall study findings and caveats: Spike-specific TCR breadth and depth were elevated following two AZD1222 doses.

From germline, CDR1 is SGDLS and CDR2 YYNGEE. The trim removed 3 bases at V and 6 bases at J, leaving 12 bases unmatched. There are 17 residues in the CDR3. The TCR originated in an adult in good health. The material was peripheral blood, obtained on day 0 of AZD1222 vaccination. The chain employs TRBV9 and TRBJ2-3, with 11 bases fitting TRBD2. The CDR3 DNA reads TGTGCCAGCAGCGCGGGAACTAGCGGGGGAGGGGCGGATACGCAGTATTTT. This gives the protein CASSAGTSGGGADTQYF.